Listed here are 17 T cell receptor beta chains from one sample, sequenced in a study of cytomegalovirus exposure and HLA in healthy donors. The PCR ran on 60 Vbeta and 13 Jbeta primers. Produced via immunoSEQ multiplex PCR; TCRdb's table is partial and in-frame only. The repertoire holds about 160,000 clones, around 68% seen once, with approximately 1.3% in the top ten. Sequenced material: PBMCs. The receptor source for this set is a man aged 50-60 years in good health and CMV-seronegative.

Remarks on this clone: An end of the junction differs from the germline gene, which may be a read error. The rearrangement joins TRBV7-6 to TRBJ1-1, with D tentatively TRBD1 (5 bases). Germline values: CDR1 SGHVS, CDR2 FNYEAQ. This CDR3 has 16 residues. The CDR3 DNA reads TGTGACAGCAGCTTAGCGGGGCTTGGGATGAACACTGAAGCTTTCTTT. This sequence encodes CDSSLAGLGMNTEAFF.

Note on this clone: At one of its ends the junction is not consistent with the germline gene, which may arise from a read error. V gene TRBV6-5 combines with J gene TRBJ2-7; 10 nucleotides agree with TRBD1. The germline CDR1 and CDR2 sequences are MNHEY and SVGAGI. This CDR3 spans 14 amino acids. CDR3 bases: TGTGCCAGCAGTCAACGCCGGGACAGGGGTTTAATCGACTTC. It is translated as CASSQRRDRGLIDF.

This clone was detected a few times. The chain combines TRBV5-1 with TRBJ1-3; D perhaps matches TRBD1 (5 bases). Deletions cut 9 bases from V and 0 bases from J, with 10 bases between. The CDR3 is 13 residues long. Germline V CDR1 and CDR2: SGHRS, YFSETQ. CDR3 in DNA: TGCGCCACCGGGGGGGGCTCTGGAAACACCATATATTTT. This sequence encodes CATGGGSGNTIYF.

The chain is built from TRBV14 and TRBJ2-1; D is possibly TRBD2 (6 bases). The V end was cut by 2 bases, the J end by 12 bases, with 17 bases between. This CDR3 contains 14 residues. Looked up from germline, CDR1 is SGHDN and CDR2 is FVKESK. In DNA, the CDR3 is TGTGCCAGCAGCCAACCCGGGACGGAGGGTGGGCAGTTCTTC. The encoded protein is CASSQPGTEGGQFF.

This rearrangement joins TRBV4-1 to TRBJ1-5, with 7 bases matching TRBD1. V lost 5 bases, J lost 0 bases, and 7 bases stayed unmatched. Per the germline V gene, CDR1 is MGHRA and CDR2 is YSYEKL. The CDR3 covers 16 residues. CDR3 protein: CASSVEQGFSNQPQHF. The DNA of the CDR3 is TGCGCCAGCAGCGTGGAACAGGGGTTTAGCAATCAGCCCCAGCATTTT.

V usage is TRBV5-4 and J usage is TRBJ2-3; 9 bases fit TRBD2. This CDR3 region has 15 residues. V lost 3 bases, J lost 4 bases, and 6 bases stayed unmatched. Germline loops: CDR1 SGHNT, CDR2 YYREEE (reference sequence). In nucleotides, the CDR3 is TGTGCCAGCAGCTCTCAGCGGGGGGTTGCAGATACGCAGTATTTT. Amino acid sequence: CASSSQRGVADTQYF. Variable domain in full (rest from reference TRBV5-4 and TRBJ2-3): ETGVTQSPTHLIKTRGQQVTLRCSSQSGHNTVSWYQQALGQGPQFIFQYYREEENGRGNFPPRFSGLQFPNYSSELNVNALELDDSALYLCASSSQRGVADTQYFGPGTRLTVL.

CDR3 residues: CASSQDYPALTSGLGFYEQYF. CDR3 coding DNA: TGTGCCAGCAGCCAAGATTATCCCGCTCTCACTAGCGGACTGGGTTTCTACGAGCAGTACTTC. The chain recombines TRBV4-2 with TRBJ2-7; 8 nucleotides line up with TRBD2. Germline loops: CDR1 LGHNA, CDR2 YNFKEQ. The CDR3 totals 21 residues. The V and J ends lost 0 bases and 3 bases, in that order; junction bases with no gene match: 22.

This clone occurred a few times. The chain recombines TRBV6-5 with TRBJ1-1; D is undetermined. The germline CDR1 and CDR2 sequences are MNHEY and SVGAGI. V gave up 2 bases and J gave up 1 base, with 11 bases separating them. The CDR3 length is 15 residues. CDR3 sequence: CASSYHPGRNTEAFF. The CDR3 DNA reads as TGTGCCAGCAGTTACCATCCCGGGAGGAACACTGAAGCTTTCTTT.

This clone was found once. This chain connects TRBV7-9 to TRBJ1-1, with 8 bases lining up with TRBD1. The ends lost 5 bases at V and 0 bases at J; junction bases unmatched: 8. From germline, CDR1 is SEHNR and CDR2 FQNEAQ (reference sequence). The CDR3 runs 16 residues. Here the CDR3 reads CASSLPGTGMNTEAFF. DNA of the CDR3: TGTGCCAGCAGCCTCCCCGGGACAGGTATGAACACTGAAGCTTTCTTT.

The CDR3 is CATEMKGGIGYTF. DNA for the CDR3: TGTGCCACCGAGATGAAAGGAGGGATCGGCTACACCTTC. This chain joins TRBV6-5 and TRBJ1-2; no clear D. Looked up from germline, CDR1 is MNHEY and CDR2 is SVGAGI. V lost 10 bases and J lost 8, with 20 bases in between. CDR3 size: 13 residues.

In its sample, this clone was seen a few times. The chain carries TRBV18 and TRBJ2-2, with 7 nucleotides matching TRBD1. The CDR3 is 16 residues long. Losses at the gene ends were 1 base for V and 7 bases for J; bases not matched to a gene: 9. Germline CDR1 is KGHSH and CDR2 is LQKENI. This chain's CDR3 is CASSPRIGTEVGELFF. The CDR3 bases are TGTGCCAGCTCACCACGAATCGGGACAGAGGTCGGGGAGCTGTTTTTT.

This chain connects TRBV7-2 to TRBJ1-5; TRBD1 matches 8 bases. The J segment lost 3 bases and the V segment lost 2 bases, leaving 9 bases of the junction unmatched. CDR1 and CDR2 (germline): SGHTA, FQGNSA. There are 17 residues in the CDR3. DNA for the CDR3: TGTGCCAGCAGCTTACCTTTTGGACAGGGTGTCAATCAGCCCCAGCATTTT. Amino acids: CASSLPFGQGVNQPQHF.

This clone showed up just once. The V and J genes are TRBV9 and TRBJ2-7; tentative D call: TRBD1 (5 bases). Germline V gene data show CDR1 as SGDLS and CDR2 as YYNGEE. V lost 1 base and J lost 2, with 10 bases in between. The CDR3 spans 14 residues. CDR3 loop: CASSVIPGTYEQYF. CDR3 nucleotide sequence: TGTGCCAGCAGCGTAATCCCAGGGACCTACGAGCAGTACTTC.

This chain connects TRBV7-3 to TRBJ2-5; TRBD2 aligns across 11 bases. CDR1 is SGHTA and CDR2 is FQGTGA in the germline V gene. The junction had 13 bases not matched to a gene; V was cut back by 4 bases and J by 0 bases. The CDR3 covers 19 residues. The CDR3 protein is CASSSEGELAGAYQETQYF. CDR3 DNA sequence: TGTGCCAGCAGCTCCGAGGGGGAACTAGCGGGGGCGTACCAAGAGACCCAGTACTTC.

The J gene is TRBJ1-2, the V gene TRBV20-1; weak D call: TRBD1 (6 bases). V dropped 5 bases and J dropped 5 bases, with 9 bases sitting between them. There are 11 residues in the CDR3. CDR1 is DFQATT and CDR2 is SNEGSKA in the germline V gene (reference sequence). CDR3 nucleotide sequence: TGCAGTGCTTTGGACAGTTATGGCTACACCTTC. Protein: CSALDSYGYTF.

CDR3 amino acids: CASSPRQGAYSNQPQHF. In DNA, the CDR3 is TGTGCCAGCAGCCCCCGACAGGGCGCCTATAGCAATCAGCCCCAGCATTTT. The gene calls are TRBV21-1 and TRBJ1-5; the D call in the table, TRBD1, was not verified against the DNA. TRBV21-1 is a pseudogene segment. This CDR3 has 17 residues.

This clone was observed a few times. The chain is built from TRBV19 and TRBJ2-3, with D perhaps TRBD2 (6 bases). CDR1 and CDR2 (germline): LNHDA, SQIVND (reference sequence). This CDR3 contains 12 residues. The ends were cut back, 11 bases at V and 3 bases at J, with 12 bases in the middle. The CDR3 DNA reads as TGTGCCGTGGAGGGGAGAACAGATACGCAGTATTTT. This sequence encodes CAVEGRTDTQYF.